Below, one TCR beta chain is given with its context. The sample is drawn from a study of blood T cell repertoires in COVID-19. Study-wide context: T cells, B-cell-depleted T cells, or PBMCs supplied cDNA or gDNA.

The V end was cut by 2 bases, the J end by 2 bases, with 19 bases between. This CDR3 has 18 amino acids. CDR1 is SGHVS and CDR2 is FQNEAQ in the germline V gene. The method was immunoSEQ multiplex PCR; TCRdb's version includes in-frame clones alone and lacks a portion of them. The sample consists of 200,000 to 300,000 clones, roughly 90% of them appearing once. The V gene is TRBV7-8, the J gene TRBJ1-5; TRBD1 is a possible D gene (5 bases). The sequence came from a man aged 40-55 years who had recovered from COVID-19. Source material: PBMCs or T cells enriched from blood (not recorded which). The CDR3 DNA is TGTGCCAGCAGCTTATACTATGTGGGCAGGGAGGGCAATCAGCCCCAGCATTTT. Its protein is CASSLYYVGREGNQPQHF. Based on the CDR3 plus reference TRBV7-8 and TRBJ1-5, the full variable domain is GAGVSQSPRYKVAKRGQDVALRCDPISGHVSLFWYQQALGQGPEFLTYFQNEAQLDKSGLPSDRFFAERPEGSVSTLKIQRTQQEDSAVYLCASSLYYVGREGNQPQHFGDGTRLSIL.